Below are 26 T cell receptor beta chains sequenced from a single sample in a study of Ad26.COV2.S vaccination and SARS-CoV-2 variants. Repertoires were generated with immunoSEQ multiplex PCR, while TCRdb's copy carries only in-frame clones and drops some. The data show a few hundred thousand clones, approximately 90% seen once. Described treatment: about 20 received Ad26.COV2.S at low or high dose, single or two shots; several received placebo; per-sample allocation not given. Sampling took place 63 days after the first vaccine or placebo injection. The sample was peripheral blood, taken in a trial of Ad26.COV2.S vaccine versus placebo. These TCRs come from a person between 18 and 60 years old who received the Ad26.COV2.S COVID-19 vaccine or a placebo.

This chain links TRBV4-1 with TRBJ2-2, with 10 bases lining up with TRBD1. The CDR3 has 17 residues. After removal of 0 bases from V and 5 bases from J, the junction contained 6 bases not matched to a gene. Germline CDR1 and CDR2: MGHRA and YSYEKL. CDR3 protein: CASSQEGGQGRTGELFF. Here the CDR3 DNA reads TGCGCCAGCAGCCAAGAGGGGGGACAGGGGAGGACCGGGGAGCTGTTTTTT.

This clone was observed once. V and J are TRBV6-2 or TRBV6-3 and TRBJ2-7; 7 nucleotides agree with TRBD2. This CDR3 is built from 16 residues. The germline V gene has CDR1 MNHEY and CDR2 SVGEGT. V lost 5 bases and J lost 3; bases outside the gene matches: 13. This chain's CDR3 is CASSTRLAQTFYEQYF. In DNA form, the CDR3 reads TGTGCCAGCAGTACCAGACTAGCCCAAACCTTCTACGAGCAGTACTTC.

This clone was seen a few times. The chain joins TRBV11-1 to TRBJ2-1; D remains ambiguous. Looked up from germline, CDR1 is SGHAT and CDR2 is FQDESV (reference sequence). The CDR3 runs 12 residues. The V gene lost 0 bases and the J gene lost 9 bases, with 6 bases spanning the gap. CDR3 loop: CASSLAPPEQFF. CDR3 in DNA: TGTGCCAGCAGCTTAGCCCCGCCTGAGCAGTTCTTC. Full variable domain (remainder filled in from reference TRBV11-1 and TRBJ2-1): EAEVAQSPRYKITEKSQAVAFWCDPISGHATLYWYRQILGQGPELLVQFQDESVVDDSQLPKDRFSAERLKGVDSTLKIQPAELGDSAMYLCASSLAPPEQFFGPGTRLTVL.

The chain joins TRBV11-3 to TRBJ2-1, with 7 bases that match TRBD1. J lost 3 bases, V lost 3 bases, and 2 bases had no gene match. This CDR3 has 14 amino acids. Per the germline V gene, CDR1 is SGHNT and CDR2 is YENEEA. The CDR3 sequence: CASSLGTVYNEQFF. CDR3 coding DNA: TGTGCCAGCAGCTTGGGGACAGTCTACAATGAGCAGTTCTTC.

The V gene is TRBV7-2, the J gene TRBJ2-5, with 9 bases matching TRBD2. Unmatched junction bases numbered 7, after V lost 1 base and J lost 4 bases. Germline V gene data show CDR1 as SGHTA and CDR2 as FQGNSA. The CDR3 contains 16 residues. The CDR3 region is CASSLEVRAGGETQYF. Written as DNA, the CDR3 is TGTGCCAGCAGCTTAGAGGTGAGAGCGGGAGGAGAGACCCAGTACTTC.

This clone was observed a single time. This chain links TRBV19 with TRBJ2-5, with 7 bases identical to TRBD1. The CDR3 spans 14 residues. Germline CDR1 is LNHDA and CDR2 is SQIVND (reference sequence). The J segment lost 2 bases and the V segment lost 5 bases, leaving 5 bases of the junction unmatched. CDR3 sequence: CASSATGIQETQYF. CDR3 nucleotides: TGTGCCAGTAGTGCGACAGGGATACAAGAGACCCAGTACTTC.

This chain links TRBV11-2 with TRBJ2-6; D ambiguous. Germline V lookup: CDR1 SGHAT, CDR2 FQNNGV. The CDR3 is made up of 17 amino acids. The ends were cut back, 0 bases at V and 5 bases at J, with 14 bases in the middle. The CDR3 spells CASSLDKSATWANVLTF. CDR3 DNA: TGTGCCAGCAGCTTAGATAAATCGGCCACGTGGGCCAACGTCCTGACTTTC.

The chain carries TRBV7-9 and TRBJ1-1; 12 positions agree with TRBD1. With 3 bases clipped from V and 4 bases from J, the junction kept 6 bases outside the gene matches. Germline values: CDR1 SEHNR, CDR2 FQNEAQ (reference sequence). CDR3 size: 16 residues. The CDR3 is CASSFRGQGASTEAFF. CDR3 nucleotide sequence: TGTGCCAGCAGCTTTAGGGGACAGGGGGCGAGCACTGAAGCTTTCTTT.

The rearrangement joins TRBV6-5 to TRBJ2-3; D not resolved. CDR1 and CDR2 (germline): MNHEY, SVGAGI. This CDR3 comprises 11 residues. CDR3 coding DNA: TGTTGCATTATGGTGGGAGATACGCAGTATTTT. It encodes CCIMVGDTQYF.

V is TRBV21-1 and J is TRBJ2-6. TRBV21-1 is classified as a pseudogene. The CDR3 is made up of 14 amino acids. This CDR3 reads CASSRDSGANVLTF. Here the CDR3 DNA reads TGTGCCAGCAGCAGGGACTCTGGGGCCAACGTCCTGACTTTC.

In its sample, this clone was seen once. This chain uses TRBV7-2 with TRBJ1-2, with a weak D call TRBD1 (5 bases). Germline V gene sequence: CDR1 SGHTA, CDR2 FQGNSA. The CDR3 is 15 residues long. Between the trimmed V and J ends, which lost 4 bases and 4 bases, there was a span of 16 bases. CDR3 nucleotide sequence: TGTGCCAGCAGCTCAGGTCGAGGGACGGCCTATGGCTACACCTTC. This translates into CASSSGRGTAYGYTF. Looking up the rest from reference TRBV7-2 and TRBJ1-2 gives the full variable domain: GAGVSQSPSNKVTEKGKDVELRCDPISGHTALYWYRQSLGQGLEFLIYFQGNSAPDKSGLPSDRFSAERTGGSVSTLTIQRTQQEDSAVYLCASSSGRGTAYGYTFGSGTRLTVV.

The CDR3 DNA is TGCAGCGTTGAATTCTTGCCCTCCCAGGACTATGGCTACACCTTC. Its translation is CSVEFLPSQDYGYTF. This chain connects TRBV29-1 to TRBJ1-2; D is ambiguous. The CDR3 covers 15 residues. Germline loops: CDR1 SQVTM, CDR2 ANQGSEA. Between the trimmed V and J ends, which lost 2 bases and 3 bases, there was a span of 16 bases.

This clone was found many times. V and J are TRBV3-1 (or the pseudogene TRBV3-2) and TRBJ2-3; D remains ambiguous. The CDR3 extends over 18 amino acids. V was cut by 1 base and J by 1 base, with 18 bases left in between. Looked up from germline, CDR1 is LGHDT and CDR2 is YNNKEL (reference sequence). The DNA of the CDR3 is TGTGCCAGCAGCCAAGTCGTGTTTGGGCTCCCGGGCACAGATACGCAGTATTTT. It codes for CASSQVVFGLPGTDTQYF.

This sequence joins TRBV3-1 (or the pseudogene TRBV3-2) and TRBJ1-3; 10 bases agree with TRBD1. The CDR3 runs to 16 residues. V shed 4 bases and J 2 bases; nucleotides not matched to a gene: 5. From germline, CDR1 is LGHDT and CDR2 YNNKEL (reference sequence). The CDR3 sequence is CASSPTGTGAGNTIYF. CDR3 sequence (DNA): TGTGCCAGCAGCCCAACCGGGACAGGGGCTGGAAACACCATATATTTT.

The J gene is TRBJ1-2, the V gene TRBV19; a possible D gene is TRBD1 (6 bases). The length of the CDR3 is 15 residues. Trimming pared 5 bases from V and 4 bases from J, leaving 17 bases between. Germline V lookup: CDR1 LNHDA, CDR2 SQIVND (reference sequence). The CDR3 loop is CASSPGTSSLYGYTF. DNA for the CDR3: TGTGCCAGTAGTCCCGGGACATCCTCCCTCTATGGCTACACCTTC. Drawing the rest from reference TRBV19 and TRBJ1-2, the complete variable domain is DGGITQSPKYLFRKEGQNVTLSCEQNLNHDAMYWYRQDPGQGLRLIYYSQIVNDFQKGDIAEGYSVSREKKESFPLTVTSAQKNPTAFYLCASSPGTSSLYGYTFGSGTRLTVV.

Regarding this clone: Distinct nucleotide sequences in the sample also encode this CDR3. This chain links TRBV5-1 with TRBJ2-1; a possible D gene is TRBD2 (6 bases). Germline CDR1 reads SGHRS; CDR2 reads YFSETQ. This CDR3 contains 15 residues. The V and J ends lost 1 base and 0 bases respectively, with 8 bases between them. For the CDR3, the DNA is TGCGCCAGCAGCTTGCAAGCGGGCTCCTACAATGAGCAGTTCTTC. It yields the protein CASSLQAGSYNEQFF.

V usage is TRBV7-3 and J usage is TRBJ1-2; 9 bases align to TRBD1. V lost 4 bases and J lost 2; bases outside the gene matches: 11. This CDR3 is built from 17 residues. Germline V lookup: CDR1 SGHTA, CDR2 FQGTGA. This chain's CDR3 is CASSSTGTGRANYGYTF. The CDR3 bases are TGTGCCAGCAGCTCTACCGGGACAGGGAGGGCCAACTATGGCTACACCTTC.

This clone was observed a single time. The V and J genes are TRBV25-1 and TRBJ1-1; possibly TRBD1 for D (6 bases). The V end lost 2 bases, the J end lost 5 bases, and 12 bases lay between the germline ends. This CDR3 contains 14 residues. CDR1 and CDR2 (germline): MGHDK, SYGVNS. The CDR3 DNA reads as TGTGCCAGCAGTGAAGGTCAGGGGTATACTGAAGCTTTCTTT. This codes for CASSEGQGYTEAFF.

The chain joins TRBV5-1 to TRBJ2-7; 7 nucleotides align to TRBD1. With V trimmed by 3 bases and J by 6 bases, 6 bases remained unmatched. CDR3 length: 13 amino acids. Germline loops: CDR1 SGHRS, CDR2 YFSETQ. The CDR3 region has the DNA TGCGCCAGCAGCTCAGTTACAGGGGTCGAGCAGTACTTC. Its protein product is CASSSVTGVEQYF.

The rearrangement uses TRBV29-1 and TRBJ2-5; D might be TRBD2 (5 bases). Germline V gene lookup returns CDR1 SQVTM and CDR2 ANQGSEA. This CDR3 comprises 13 residues. Trimming stripped 6 bases from V and 5 bases from J, with 16 bases between. The CDR3 bases are TGCAGCGTATCCCTAGCCCAGTGGGAGACCCAGTACTTC. This gives the protein CSVSLAQWETQYF.

This clone was seen a handful of times. This chain uses TRBV28 with TRBJ2-7; D is ambiguous. The CDR3 has 15 residues. Trimming took 4 bases from V and 0 from J, leaving 13 bases between them. Looked up from germline, CDR1 is MDHEN and CDR2 is SYDVKM. The DNA for the CDR3 is TGTGCCAGCAGTTCTCGCAGGTCCTCCTCCTACGAGCAGTACTTC. Its protein product is CASSSRRSSSYEQYF.

The rearrangement links TRBV28 to TRBJ2-7; D call uncertain. The V end was cut by 10 bases, the J end by 3 bases, with 10 bases between. The CDR3 spans 11 residues. Germline-derived CDR1 and CDR2 are MDHEN and SYDVKM. Written as DNA, the CDR3 is TGTGCCACCGGGTCCTTCTACGAGCAGTACTTC. As protein: CATGSFYEQYF.

The V call is TRBV30, the J call TRBJ1-4; the match to TRBD1 covers 10 bases. The V and J ends lost 4 bases and 10 bases, in that order; junction bases with no gene match: 9. This CDR3 is 14 amino acids long. The germline CDR1 and CDR2 sequences are GTSNPN and SVGIG (reference sequence). CDR3 sequence: CAWTWGQGNPKLFF. In DNA, the CDR3 is TGTGCCTGGACCTGGGGACAGGGGAATCCAAAACTGTTTTTT.

This clone came up once. V and J are TRBV6-5 and TRBJ2-1; D might be TRBD2 (5 bases). The CDR3 runs to 11 residues. Trimming removed 8 bases at V and 4 bases at J, with 6 bases between. Per the germline V gene, CDR1 is MNHEY and CDR2 is SVGAGI. CDR3: CASRLYNEQFF. DNA of the CDR3: TGTGCCAGCCGACTATACAATGAGCAGTTCTTC.

The chain employs TRBV5-1 and TRBJ2-7; the D gene is possibly TRBD2 (5 bases). The V end lost 2 bases, the J end lost 6 bases, and 15 bases lay between the germline ends. Germline V gives CDR1 SGHRS, CDR2 YFSETQ. The CDR3 contains 14 residues. CDR3 nucleotides: TGCGCCAGCAGCTTAGAAACTCCGGCGGGCGAGCAGTACTTC. Amino acids: CASSLETPAGEQYF.

The rearrangement links TRBV24-1 to TRBJ2-5; D assignment may be TRBD1 or TRBD2 (6 bases each). The germline V and J ends were trimmed by 4 bases and 4 bases, with 12 bases remaining between them. This CDR3 region has 14 residues. Germline CDR1 reads KGHDR; CDR2 reads SFDVKD. In nucleotides, the CDR3 is TGTGCCACCAGTGACCTAGGGGGAGGAGAGACCCAGTACTTC. Its protein product is CATSDLGGGETQYF.